This T cell receptor beta chain was sequenced for a study of blood T cells in healthy people across ages. Primed by a sample-barcoded 5' primer and a J-beta primer mix, a second PCR proceeded for roughly 7 to 11 cycles. Using its own MiXCR run on the 5' RACE reads, TCRdb lists one record per CDR3 protein. The table includes hundreds of thousands of distinct CDR3 sequences, roughly 31% detected once. The CDR3 sequence is 13 residues long. In germline, CDR1 is SGHTA, CDR2 FQGNSA. Trimming removed 6 bases from V and 3 bases from J, with 10 bases in between. Sequenced material: blood. The source is a woman aged 80 or over in good health. The rearrangement joins TRBV7-2 to TRBJ2-3; D may be TRBD1 (6 bases). The CDR3 nucleotides are TGTGCCAGCAGTGAGGGGGTAACAGATACGCAGTATTTT. It encodes CASSEGVTDTQYF.